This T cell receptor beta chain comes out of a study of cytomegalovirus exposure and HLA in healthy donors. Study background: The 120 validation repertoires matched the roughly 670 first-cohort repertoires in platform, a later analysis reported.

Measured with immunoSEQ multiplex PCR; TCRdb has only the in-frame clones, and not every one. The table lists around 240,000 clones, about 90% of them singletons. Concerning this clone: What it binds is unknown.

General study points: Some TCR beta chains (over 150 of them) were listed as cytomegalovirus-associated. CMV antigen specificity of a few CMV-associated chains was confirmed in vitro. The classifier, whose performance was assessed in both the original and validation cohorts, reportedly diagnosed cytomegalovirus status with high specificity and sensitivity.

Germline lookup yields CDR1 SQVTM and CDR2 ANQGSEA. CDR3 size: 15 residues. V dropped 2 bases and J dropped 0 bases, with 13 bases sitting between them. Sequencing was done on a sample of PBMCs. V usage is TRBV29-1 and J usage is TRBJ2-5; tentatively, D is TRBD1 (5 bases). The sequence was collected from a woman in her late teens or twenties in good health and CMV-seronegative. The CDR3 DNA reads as TGCAGCGTTGAACCTCACCGGACAAACCAAGAGACCCAGTACTTC. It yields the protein CSVEPHRTNQETQYF.